This entry concerns a single T cell receptor beta chain. Germline values: CDR1 LNHDA, CDR2 SQIVND (reference sequence). The CDR3 has 18 residues. With 5 bases removed from V and 6 bases from J, the gap between germline ends came to 29 bases. This sample was taken from a study of patients and donors after allogeneic stem cell transplantation. Using its own MiXCR run on the RT-PCR reads, TCRdb lists one record per CDR3 protein. The data show approximately 250,000 distinct CDR3 sequences, less than 15% seen once. Sequencing was done on a sample of blood, either unsorted or a sorted T cell fraction (not recorded which). This TCR was recovered from a human donor who was either an allogeneic HSCT recipient or a stem cell or donor lymphocyte infusion donor (not recorded which). It is not recorded whose cells these are; they may come from a transplant donor. J is TRBJ2-7 and V is TRBV19; D is perhaps TRBD1 or TRBD2 (5 bases each). CDR3: CASSSLGTSGILPFEQYF. DNA of the CDR3: TGTGCCAGTAGTTCACTGGGGACGTCGGGTATCCTCCCTTTCGAGCAGTACTTC.